Listed below are T cell receptor beta chains from one sample, sequenced in a study of shared clonotypes between healthy human individuals. Sequenced by immunoSEQ multiplex PCR; TCRdb stores in-frame clones only, minus some. The sample lists about 1 million clones; around 76% were seen once. Sequencing was performed on memory CD4+ T cells sorted from blood. The receptors shown here come from a man aged 18-30 years in good health. CDR3s include the opening cysteine and the closing phenylalanine or tryptophan. A D gene is named only where the DNA matches it firmly. Size values are once, few and many counts, or a class for expanded clones, and some rows have none.

TRBJ2-7,TRBD2,TRBV9,-,CASSFRTSGGPLNF,TGTGCCAGCAGCTTCCGGACTAGCGGGGGCCCCTTGAACTTC
TRBJ2-3,-,TRBV28,-,CASSFPSAHTDTQYF,TGTGCCAGCAGTTTCCCCTCCGCGCACACAGATACGCAGTATTTT
TRBJ1-2,TRBD1,TRBV5-6,-,CASSEGQYYGYTF,TGTGCCAGCAGCGAGGGACAGTACTATGGCTACACCTTC
TRBJ2-5,-,TRBV7-2,-,CASSFGGRETQYF,TGTGCCAGCAGCTTCGGGGGCCGGGAGACCCAGTACTTC
TRBJ2-7,TRBD1,TRBV9,-,CASSKTGDPYEQYF,TGTGCCAGCAGCAAGACAGGGGACCCCTACGAGCAGTACTTC
TRBJ1-1,-,TRBV30,-,CAWSNSRKAFF,TGTGCCTGGAGTAACAGCCGCAAAGCTTTCTTT
TRBJ2-7,-,TRBV18,once,CASSPGVDEQYF,TGTGCCAGCTCACCAGGAGTGGACGAGCAGTACTTC
TRBJ1-1,-,TRBV30,-,CAWSDTGRTPEAFF,TGTGCCTGGAGTGACACGGGGAGAACCCCTGAAGCTTTCTTT
TRBJ2-1,-,TRBV6-1,-,CASSGDHKAEQFF,TGTGCCAGCAGTGGCGATCATAAAGCTGAGCAGTTCTTC
TRBJ1-6,-,TRBV9,few,CASSVGAGPSNSPLHF,TGTGCCAGCAGCGTAGGAGCGGGGCCGAGTAATTCACCCCTCCACTTT
TRBJ1-5,-,TRBV18,-,CASSPRGQGRGNQPQHF,TGTGCCAGCTCACCACGGGGCCAGGGTCGGGGCAATCAGCCCCAGCATTTT
TRBJ1-2,-,TRBV5-6,-,CASSLARGNGYGYTF,TGTGCCAGCAGCTTGGCCCGGGGGAACGGTTATGGCTACACCTTC
TRBJ2-3,TRBD2,TRBV7-8,-,CASSPRGLAGPFSTDTQYF,TGTGCCAGCAGCCCAAGGGGACTAGCGGGCCCCTTCAGCACAGATACGCAGTATTTT
TRBJ2-2,-,TRBV2,few,CASSALANTGELFF,TGTGCCAGCAGTGCTTTGGCGAACACCGGGGAGCTGTTTTTT
TRBJ2-5,TRBD1,TRBV5-4,-,CASSSGTDQETQYF,TGTGCCAGCAGCTCCGGGACAGATCAAGAGACCCAGTACTTC
TRBJ2-1,-,TRBV5-1,few,CASKTGESYNEQFF,TGCGCCAGCAAAACCGGGGAATCCTACAATGAGCAGTTCTTC
TRBJ1-4,TRBD1,TRBV28,-,CASSPDRVSGEKLFF,TGTGCCAGCAGCCCGGACAGGGTTTCGGGTGAAAAACTGTTTTTT
TRBJ2-7,TRBD2,TRBV20-1,-,CSVTSAYEQYF,TGCAGTGTTACTAGCGCCTACGAGCAGTACTTC
TRBJ2-7,-,TRBV10-3,-,CAISEGTSIREQYF,TGTGCCATCAGTGAGGGGACTTCCATCAGGGAGCAGTACTTC
TRBJ2-5,-,TRBV11-2,-,CASRRIAGETQYF,TGTGCCAGCAGACGAATTGCAGGGGAGACCCAGTACTTC
TRBJ1-3,-,TRBV10-3,-,CAIRSHDSSGNTIYF,TGTGCCATCAGGAGTCACGACAGCTCTGGAAACACCATATATTTT
TRBJ1-2,-,TRBV30,-,CAWSMAEGYGYTF,TGTGCCTGGAGTATGGCGGAGGGCTATGGCTACACCTTC
TRBJ2-1,-,TRBV14,-,CASSQGSGLGYNEQFF,TGTGCCAGCAGCCAAGGGTCGGGATTAGGCTACAATGAGCAGTTCTTC
TRBJ2-1,-,TRBV6-5,-,CASSLSYGEQFF,TGTGCCAGCAGCCTCTCATATGGTGAGCAGTTCTTC
TRBJ1-5,-,TRBV28,-,CASSPPLNQPQHF,TGTGCCAGCAGTCCACCCCTCAATCAGCCCCAGCATTTT
TRBJ1-6,-,TRBV6-5,once,CASRTGDRDNSPLHF,TGTGCCAGCAGGACGGGAGATAGGGATAATTCACCCCTCCACTTT
TRBJ2-2,-,TRBV5-5,-,CASSSTPQNTGELFF,TGTGCCAGCAGCTCGACCCCCCAGAACACCGGGGAGCTGTTTTTT
TRBJ1-2,-,TRBV27,-,CASSLSSNYGYTF,TGTGCCAGCAGCCTCAGTTCTAACTATGGCTACACCTTC
TRBJ2-3,-,TRBV11-2,-,CASSIGTSADTQYF,TGTGCCAGCAGCATCGGGACTTCCGCAGATACGCAGTATTTT
TRBJ2-2,TRBD1,TRBV29-1,-,CSTNDRGTGELFF,TGCAGCACAAACGACAGGGGTACCGGGGAGCTGTTTTTT
TRBJ1-4,TRBD1,TRBV7-2,-,CASSQTPGQGGEKLFF,TGTGCCAGCAGCCAAACCCCGGGACAGGGTGGAGAAAAACTGTTTTTT
TRBJ1-6,-,TRBV11-2,few,CASSTYNPSSYNSPLHF,TGTGCCAGCAGTACATATAATCCGAGCTCCTATAATTCACCCCTCCACTTT
TRBJ2-5,-,TRBV5-1,-,CASSALPWGAGETQYF,TGCGCCAGCAGCGCCCTCCCCTGGGGGGCCGGAGAGACCCAGTACTTC
TRBJ2-5,TRBD2,TRBV6-5,-,CASKGLGLAEETQYF,TGTGCCAGCAAGGGGCTTGGACTAGCGGAAGAGACCCAGTACTTC
TRBJ2-7,TRBD1,TRBV5-1,-,CASSIGQGGEQYF,TGCGCCAGCAGCATAGGACAGGGTGGCGAGCAGTACTTC
TRBJ2-2,-,TRBV23-1,few,CASSQSGAVREGELFF,TGCGCCAGCAGTCAATCTGGGGCGGTCAGAGAAGGGGAGCTGTTTTTT